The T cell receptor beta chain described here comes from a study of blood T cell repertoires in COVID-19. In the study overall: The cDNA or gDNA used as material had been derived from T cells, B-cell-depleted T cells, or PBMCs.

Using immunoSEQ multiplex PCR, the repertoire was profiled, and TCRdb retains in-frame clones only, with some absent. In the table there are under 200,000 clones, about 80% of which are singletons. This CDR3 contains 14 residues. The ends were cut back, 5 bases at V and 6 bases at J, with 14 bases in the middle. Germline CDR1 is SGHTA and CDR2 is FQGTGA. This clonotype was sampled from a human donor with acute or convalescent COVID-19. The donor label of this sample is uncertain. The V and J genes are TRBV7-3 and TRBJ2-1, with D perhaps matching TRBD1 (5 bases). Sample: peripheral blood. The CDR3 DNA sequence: TGTGCCAGCAGCGCTTCGACAGAGAGCAATGAGCAGTTCTTC. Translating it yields CASSASTESNEQFF.